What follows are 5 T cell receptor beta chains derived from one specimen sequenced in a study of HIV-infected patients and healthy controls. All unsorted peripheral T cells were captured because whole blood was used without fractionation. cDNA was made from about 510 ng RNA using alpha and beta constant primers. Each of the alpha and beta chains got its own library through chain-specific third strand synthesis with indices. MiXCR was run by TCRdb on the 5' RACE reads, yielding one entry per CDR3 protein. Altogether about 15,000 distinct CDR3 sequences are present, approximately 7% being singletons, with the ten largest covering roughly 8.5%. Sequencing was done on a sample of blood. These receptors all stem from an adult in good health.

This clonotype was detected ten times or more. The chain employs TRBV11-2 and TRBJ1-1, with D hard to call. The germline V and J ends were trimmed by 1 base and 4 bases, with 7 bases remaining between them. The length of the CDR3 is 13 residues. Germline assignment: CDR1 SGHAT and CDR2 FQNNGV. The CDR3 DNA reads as TGTGCCAGCAGCTTAGTACGCGGCACTGAAGCTTTCTTT. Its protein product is CASSLVRGTEAFF.

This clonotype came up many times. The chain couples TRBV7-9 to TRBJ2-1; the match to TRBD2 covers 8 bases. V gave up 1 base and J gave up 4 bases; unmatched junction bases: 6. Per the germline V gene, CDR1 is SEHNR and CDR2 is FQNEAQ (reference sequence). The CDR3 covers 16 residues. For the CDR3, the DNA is TGTGCCAGCAGCTTAGTGGCTAGCGGGCGATACAATGAGCAGTTCTTC. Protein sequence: CASSLVASGRYNEQFF.

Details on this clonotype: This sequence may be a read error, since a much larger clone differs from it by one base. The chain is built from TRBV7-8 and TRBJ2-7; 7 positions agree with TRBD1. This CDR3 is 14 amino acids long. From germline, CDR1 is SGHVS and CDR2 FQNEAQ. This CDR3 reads CARSLTGFAYEQYF. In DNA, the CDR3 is TGTGCCAGAAGCTTGACAGGGTTTGCCTACGAGCAGTACTTC.

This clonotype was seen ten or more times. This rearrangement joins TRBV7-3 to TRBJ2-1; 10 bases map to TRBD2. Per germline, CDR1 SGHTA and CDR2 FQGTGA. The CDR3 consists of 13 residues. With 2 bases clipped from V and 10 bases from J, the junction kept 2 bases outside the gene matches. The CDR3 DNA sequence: TGTGCCAGCAGCTTAGTACTAGCGGGGGAGCAGTTCTTC. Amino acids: CASSLVLAGEQFF. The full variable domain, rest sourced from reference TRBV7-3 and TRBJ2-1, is GAGVSQTPSNKVTEKGKYVELRCDPISGHTALYWYRQSLGQGPEFLIYFQGTGAADDSGLPNDRFFAVRPEGSVSTLKIQRTERGDSAVYLCASSLVLAGEQFFGPGTRLTVL.

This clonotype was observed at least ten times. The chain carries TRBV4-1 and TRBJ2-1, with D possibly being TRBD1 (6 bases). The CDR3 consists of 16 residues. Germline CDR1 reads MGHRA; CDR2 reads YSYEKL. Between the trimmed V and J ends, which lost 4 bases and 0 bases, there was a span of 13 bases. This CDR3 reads CASSLVGTNSYNEQFF. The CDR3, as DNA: TGCGCCAGCAGCCTAGTCGGGACAAACTCCTACAATGAGCAGTTCTTC.